The present T cell receptor beta chain was sequenced within a study of CD8 T cells in ankylosing spondylitis. TCRdb passed the 5' RACE reads through MiXCR, listing each CDR3 protein once. The data show about 280,000 distinct CDR3 sequences, over 15% seen once. V shed 7 bases and J 2 bases; nucleotides not matched to a gene: 5. The CDR3 is made up of 15 amino acids. This sequence joins TRBV12-3 or TRBV12-4 and TRBJ2-5; TRBD2 matches at 12 bases. The clonotype originates from a male donor with ankylosing spondylitis or in good health (not recorded which). Material: blood, either unsorted or a sorted T cell fraction (not recorded which). In DNA form, the CDR3 reads TGTGCCAGCACCATACTAGCGGGGGGTCAAGAGACCCAGTACTTC. Protein: CASTILAGGQETQYF.